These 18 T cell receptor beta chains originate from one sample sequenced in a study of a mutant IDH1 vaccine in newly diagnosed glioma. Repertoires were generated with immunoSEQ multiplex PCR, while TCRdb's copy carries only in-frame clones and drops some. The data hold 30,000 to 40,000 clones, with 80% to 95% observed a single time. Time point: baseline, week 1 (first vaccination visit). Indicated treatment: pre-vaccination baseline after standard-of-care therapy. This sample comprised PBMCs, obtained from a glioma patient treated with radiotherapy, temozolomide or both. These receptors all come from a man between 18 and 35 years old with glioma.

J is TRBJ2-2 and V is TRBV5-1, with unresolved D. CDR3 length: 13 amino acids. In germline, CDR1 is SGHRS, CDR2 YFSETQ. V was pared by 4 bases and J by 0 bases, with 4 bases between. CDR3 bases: TGCGCCAGCAGCGGTACGAACACCGGGGAGCTGTTTTTT. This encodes CASSGTNTGELFF.

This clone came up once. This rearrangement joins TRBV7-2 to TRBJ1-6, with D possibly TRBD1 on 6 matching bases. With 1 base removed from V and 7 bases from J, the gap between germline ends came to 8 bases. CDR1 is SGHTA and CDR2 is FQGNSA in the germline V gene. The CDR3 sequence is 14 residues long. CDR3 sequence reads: CASSLEQGNSPLHF. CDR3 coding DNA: TGTGCCAGCAGCTTAGAGCAGGGGAATTCACCCCTCCACTTT.

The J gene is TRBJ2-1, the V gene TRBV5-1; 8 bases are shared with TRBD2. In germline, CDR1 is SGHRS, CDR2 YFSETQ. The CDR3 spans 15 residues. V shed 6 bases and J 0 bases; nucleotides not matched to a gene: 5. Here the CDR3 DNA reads TGCGCCAGCAACGGGGGGGGGAGCTCCTACAATGAGCAGTTCTTC. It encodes CASNGGGSSYNEQFF.

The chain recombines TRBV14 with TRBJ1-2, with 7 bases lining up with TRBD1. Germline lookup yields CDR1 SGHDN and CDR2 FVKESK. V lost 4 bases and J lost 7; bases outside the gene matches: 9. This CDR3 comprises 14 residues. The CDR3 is CASSPTGRFIGYTF. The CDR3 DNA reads TGTGCCAGCAGCCCGACAGGGAGGTTTATTGGCTACACCTTC.

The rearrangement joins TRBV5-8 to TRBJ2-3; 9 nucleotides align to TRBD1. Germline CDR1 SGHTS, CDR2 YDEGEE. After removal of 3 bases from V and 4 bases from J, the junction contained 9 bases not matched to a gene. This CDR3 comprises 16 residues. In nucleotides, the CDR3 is TGTGCCAGCAGCTCGGGGGACAGGGTCAATTCAGATACGCAGTATTTT. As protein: CASSSGDRVNSDTQYF.

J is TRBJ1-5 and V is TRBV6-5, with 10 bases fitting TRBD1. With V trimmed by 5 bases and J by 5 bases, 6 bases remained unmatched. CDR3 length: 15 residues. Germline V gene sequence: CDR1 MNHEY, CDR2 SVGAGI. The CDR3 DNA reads TGTGCCAGCAGTCCGGCCGGGACAGGGGATCAGCCCCAGCATTTT. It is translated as CASSPAGTGDQPQHF.

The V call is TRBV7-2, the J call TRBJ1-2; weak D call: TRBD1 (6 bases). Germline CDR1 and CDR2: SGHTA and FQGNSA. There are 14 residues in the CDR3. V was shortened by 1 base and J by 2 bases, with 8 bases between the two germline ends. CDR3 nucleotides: TGTGCCAGCAGCTTAGGAGGGGGGAACTATGGCTACACCTTC. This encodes CASSLGGGNYGYTF.

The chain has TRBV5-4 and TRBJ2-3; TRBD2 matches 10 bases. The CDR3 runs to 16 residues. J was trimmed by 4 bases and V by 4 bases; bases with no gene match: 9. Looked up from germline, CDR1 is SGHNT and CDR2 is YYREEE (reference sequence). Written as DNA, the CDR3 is TGTGCCAGCAGCGCCGGACTAGCGGCTAGGGCAGATACGCAGTATTTT. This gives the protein CASSAGLAARADTQYF. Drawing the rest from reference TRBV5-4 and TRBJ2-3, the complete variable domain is ETGVTQSPTHLIKTRGQQVTLRCSSQSGHNTVSWYQQALGQGPQFIFQYYREEENGRGNFPPRFSGLQFPNYSSELNVNALELDDSALYLCASSAGLAARADTQYFGPGTRLTVL.

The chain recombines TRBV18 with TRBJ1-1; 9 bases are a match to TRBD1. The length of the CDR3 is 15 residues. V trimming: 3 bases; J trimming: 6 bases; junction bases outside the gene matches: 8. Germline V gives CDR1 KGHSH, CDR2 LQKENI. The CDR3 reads CASSPGQGVRAEAFF. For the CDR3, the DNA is TGTGCCAGCTCACCGGGACAGGGTGTGAGGGCTGAAGCTTTCTTT.

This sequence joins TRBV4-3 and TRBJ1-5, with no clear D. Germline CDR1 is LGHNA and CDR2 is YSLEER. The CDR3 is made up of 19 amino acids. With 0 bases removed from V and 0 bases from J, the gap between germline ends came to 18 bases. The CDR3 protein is CASSQDYGPAGGSNQPQHF. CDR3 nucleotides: TGCGCCAGCAGCCAAGATTACGGGCCAGCCGGCGGTAGCAATCAGCCCCAGCATTTT.

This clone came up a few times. The CDR3 protein is CASSDSGTSSYEQYF. The CDR3 bases are TGTGCCAGTAGTGATTCCGGGACTAGCTCCTACGAGCAGTACTTC. The gene calls are TRBV19 and TRBJ2-7; 8 nucleotides match TRBD2. The CDR3 is 15 amino acids. Germline CDR1 is LNHDA and CDR2 is SQIVND (reference sequence). Losses at the gene ends were 5 bases for V and 0 bases for J; bases not matched to a gene: 6.

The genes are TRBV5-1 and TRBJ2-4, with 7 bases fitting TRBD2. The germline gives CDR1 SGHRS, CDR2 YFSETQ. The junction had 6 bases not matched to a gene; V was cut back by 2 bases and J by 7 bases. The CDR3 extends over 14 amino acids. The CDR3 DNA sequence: TGCGCCAGCAGCTTAGCGGGGACTTCCAACATTCAGTACTTC. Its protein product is CASSLAGTSNIQYF.

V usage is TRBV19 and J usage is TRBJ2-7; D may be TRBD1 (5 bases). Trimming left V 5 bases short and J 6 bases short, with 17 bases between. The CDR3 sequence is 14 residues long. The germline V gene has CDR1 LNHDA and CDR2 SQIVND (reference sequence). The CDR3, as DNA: TGTGCCAGTAGTGAAACAGCAGGGAACCGCGAGCAGTACTTC. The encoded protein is CASSETAGNREQYF. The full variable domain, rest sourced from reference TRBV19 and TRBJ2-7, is DGGITQSPKYLFRKEGQNVTLSCEQNLNHDAMYWYRQDPGQGLRLIYYSQIVNDFQKGDIAEGYSVSREKKESFPLTVTSAQKNPTAFYLCASSETAGNREQYFGPGTRLTVT.

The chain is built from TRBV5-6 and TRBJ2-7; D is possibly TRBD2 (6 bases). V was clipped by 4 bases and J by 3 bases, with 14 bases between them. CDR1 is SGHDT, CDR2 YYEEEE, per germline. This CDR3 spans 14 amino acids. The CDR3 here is CASSRGDGGYEQYF. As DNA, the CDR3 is TGTGCCAGCAGCCGAGGGGACGGGGGCTACGAGCAGTACTTC.

The CDR3 nucleotides are TGTGCCAGCTCACCGCGGACTCAGGGGGGACGGCAGACCCAGTACTTC. Translation: CASSPRTQGGRQTQYF. The chain joins TRBV18 to TRBJ2-5; tentative D call: TRBD1 (7 bases). The CDR3 has 16 residues. Trimming removed 3 bases from V and 6 bases from J, with 20 bases in between. Germline lookup yields CDR1 KGHSH and CDR2 LQKENI. Full variable domain (missing parts from reference TRBV18 and TRBJ2-5): NAGVMQNPRHLVRRRGQEARLRCSPMKGHSHVYWYRQLPEEGLKFMVYLQKENIIDESGMPKERFSAEFPKEGPSILRIQQVVRGDSAAYFCASSPRTQGGRQTQYFGPGTRLLVL.

In nucleotides, the CDR3 is TGTGCCAGCAGTTTAGGGGTAGGGTCGCACACTGAAGCTTTCTTT. Its translation: CASSLGVGSHTEAFF. V and J are TRBV27 and TRBJ1-1; no clear D. V lost 2 bases to trimming and J lost 3 bases, with 13 bases between them. The CDR3 is 15 amino acids. From germline, CDR1 is MNHEY and CDR2 SMNVEV (reference sequence).

DNA of the CDR3: TGTGCCAGCAGTTTAAGACGAACCGGGGAGCTGTTTTTT. Translating it yields CASSLRRTGELFF. The chain couples TRBV28 to TRBJ2-2; D call uncertain. The V and J ends lost 2 bases and 5 bases respectively, with 6 bases between them. The CDR3 loop spans 13 amino acids. Germline assignment: CDR1 MDHEN and CDR2 SYDVKM.

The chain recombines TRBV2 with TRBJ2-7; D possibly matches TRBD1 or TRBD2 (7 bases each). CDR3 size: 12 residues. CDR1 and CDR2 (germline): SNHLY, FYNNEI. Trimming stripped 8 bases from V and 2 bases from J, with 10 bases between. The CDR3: CASSGGAYEQYF. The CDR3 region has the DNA TGTGCCAGCTCAGGGGGGGCCTACGAGCAGTACTTC. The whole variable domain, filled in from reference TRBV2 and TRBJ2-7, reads EPEVTQTPSHQVTQMGQEVILRCVPISNHLYFYWYRQILGQKVEFLVSFYNNEISEKSEIFDDQFSVERPDGSNFTLKIRSTKLEDSAMYFCASSGGAYEQYFGPGTRLTVT.